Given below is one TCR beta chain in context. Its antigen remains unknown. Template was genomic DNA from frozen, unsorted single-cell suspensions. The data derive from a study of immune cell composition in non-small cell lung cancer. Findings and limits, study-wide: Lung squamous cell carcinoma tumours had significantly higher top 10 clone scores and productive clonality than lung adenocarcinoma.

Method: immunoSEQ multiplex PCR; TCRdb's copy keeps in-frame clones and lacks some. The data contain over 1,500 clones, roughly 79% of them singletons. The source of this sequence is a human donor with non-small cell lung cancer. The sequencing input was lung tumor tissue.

The CDR3 DNA reads as TGTGCCAGCAGCCGATCAGCAGGGGACTCCTACGAGCAGTACTTC. Protein: CASSRSAGDSYEQYF. The chain has TRBV4-2 and TRBJ2-7, with D tentatively TRBD1 (6 bases). This CDR3 is built from 15 residues. V lost 4 bases to trimming and J lost 0 bases, with 13 bases between them. Germline values: CDR1 LGHNA, CDR2 YNFKEQ.